This T cell receptor beta chain was found in a study of OX40 agonist ivuxolimab in advanced cancers. General study results and limits: Clonal expansion was seen in CD4+ and CD8+ blood T cells by week 6 at 0.1 to 3.0 mg/kg.

The J segment lost 0 bases and the V segment lost 0 bases, leaving 4 bases of the junction unmatched. CDR1 is MGHRA and CDR2 is YSYEKL in the germline V gene. This CDR3 has 16 amino acids. Some clones are missing from TCRdb's copy, which holds only in-frame ones; the method was immunoSEQ multiplex PCR. The data hold around 18,000 clones, with approximately 85% observed a single time. Remarks on this clone: The antigen remains undetermined.

The source is an adult with an advanced solid tumor such as melanoma, head and neck, liver or kidney cancer. This chain connects TRBV4-1 to TRBJ2-7, with 8 bases identical to TRBD1. This specimen consisted of CD4+ or CD8+ T cells sorted from blood, obtained in a trial of the OX40 agonist ivuxolimab. CDR3 sequence: CASSQDPTGDSYEQYF. CDR3 DNA sequence: TGCGCCAGCAGCCAAGATCCGACAGGGGACTCCTACGAGCAGTACTTC.